These T cell receptor beta chains were read from a single sample in a study of cytomegalovirus exposure and HLA in healthy donors. TCRdb's copy holds only in-frame clones and misses some; the assay was immunoSEQ multiplex PCR. The data show approximately 160,000 clones, 77% seen once. The sample taken for sequencing was PBMCs. Receptors originate from a middle-aged woman in good health and CMV-seropositive. Both conserved end residues are part of each CDR3. D genes are given only for firm matches. Expanded clones are given a class, and other clones once, few, many or no size at all.

cdr3_nt: TGTGCCTGGAGCGACGGACAGGCGCCATCTGGGGCCAACGTCCTGACTTTC
cdr3_aa: CAWSDGQAPSGANVLTF
clone_size: once
j_call: TRBJ2-6
d_call: TRBD1
cdr3_length: 17
v_call: TRBV30

cdr3_nt: TGTGCCAGCAGCCAAGATGGCCGTTTTCTCTCCGAGCAGTACTTC
cdr3_aa: CASSQDGRFLSEQYF
clone_size: -
j_call: TRBJ2-7
d_call: -
cdr3_length: 15
v_call: TRBV14

cdr3_nt: TGTGCCAGCAGCAGACAGGCCTCTGAAGCTTTCTTT
cdr3_aa: CASSRQASEAFF
clone_size: -
j_call: TRBJ1-1
d_call: -
cdr3_length: 12
v_call: TRBV2

cdr3_nt: TGTGCCAGCAGTTACACGACAGCTCTCTCTGGAAACACCATATATTTT
cdr3_aa: CASSYTTALSGNTIYF
clone_size: few
j_call: TRBJ1-3
d_call: -
cdr3_length: 16
v_call: TRBV6-5

cdr3_nt: TGTGCCAGCAGCCATTTGGACATCTACAATGAGCAGTTCTTC
cdr3_aa: CASSHLDIYNEQFF
clone_size: -
j_call: TRBJ2-1
d_call: -
cdr3_length: 14
v_call: TRBV14

cdr3_nt: TGTGCCAGCAGCTTAGCGGGGGCAGCTTCGGGAAACACCATATATTTT
cdr3_aa: CASSLAGAASGNTIYF
clone_size: -
j_call: TRBJ1-3
d_call: -
cdr3_length: 16
v_call: TRBV7-9

cdr3_nt: TGCGCCAGCAGCCACCCGAGGGCTTCTGGGGCCAACGTCCTGACTTTC
cdr3_aa: CASSHPRASGANVLTF
clone_size: -
j_call: TRBJ2-6
d_call: -
cdr3_length: 16
v_call: TRBV4-1

cdr3_nt: TGTGCCAGTAGGTACAGGGGGCGTCAGCCCCAGCATTTT
cdr3_aa: CASRYRGRQPQHF
clone_size: -
j_call: TRBJ1-5
d_call: TRBD1
cdr3_length: 13
v_call: TRBV19

cdr3_nt: TGTGCCAGCTCCCCGAGCGGGGCCCAAGAGACCCAGTACTTC
cdr3_aa: CASSPSGAQETQYF
clone_size: -
j_call: TRBJ2-5
d_call: TRBD2
cdr3_length: 14
v_call: TRBV18

cdr3_nt: TGTGCCAGCTTCGGGGGATTGGGTCAGGGCTACACCTTC
cdr3_aa: CASFGGLGQGYTF
clone_size: -
j_call: TRBJ1-2
d_call: -
cdr3_length: 13
v_call: TRBV7-9

cdr3_nt: TGTGCCAGCAGCCAAGGTCCGAGTACTAATGAAAAACTGTTTTTT
cdr3_aa: CASSQGPSTNEKLFF
clone_size: -
j_call: TRBJ1-4
d_call: -
cdr3_length: 15
v_call: TRBV4-2

cdr3_nt: TGTGCCAGCAGCTTAGCGGGGACAGCCAACTATGGCTACACCTTC
cdr3_aa: CASSLAGTANYGYTF
clone_size: -
j_call: TRBJ1-2
d_call: TRBD1
cdr3_length: 15
v_call: TRBV7-9

cdr3_nt: TGTGCCAGCTCACCAGCCGGGACTAGCGGTTCAGATACGCAGTATTTT
cdr3_aa: CASSPAGTSGSDTQYF
clone_size: -
j_call: TRBJ2-3
d_call: TRBD2
cdr3_length: 16
v_call: TRBV18

cdr3_nt: TGTGCCAGCAGCCCCGGACAGGGCACCTTCGTCTACGAGCAGTACTTC
cdr3_aa: CASSPGQGTFVYEQYF
clone_size: -
j_call: TRBJ2-7
d_call: TRBD1
cdr3_length: 16
v_call: TRBV7-9

cdr3_nt: TGTGCCAGCAGCTTAGGGGGGGGCTACGAGCAGTACTTC
cdr3_aa: CASSLGGGYEQYF
clone_size: once
j_call: TRBJ2-7
d_call: TRBD2
cdr3_length: 13
v_call: TRBV11-2

cdr3_nt: TGTGCCAGCAGCTTAGAGGCGGGTACCACTGAAGCTTTCTTT
cdr3_aa: CASSLEAGTTEAFF
clone_size: -
j_call: TRBJ1-1
d_call: -
cdr3_length: 14
v_call: TRBV11-3

cdr3_nt: TGTGCCAGCAGTCAGGGGGCGCGGGGCACCGGGGAGCTGTTTTTT
cdr3_aa: CASSQGARGTGELFF
clone_size: -
j_call: TRBJ2-2
d_call: TRBD1
cdr3_length: 15
v_call: TRBV28